The 11 T cell receptor beta chains in this list originate from one sample, sequenced in a study of T cells in tuberculosis. Sequenced by immunoSEQ multiplex PCR; TCRdb stores in-frame clones only, minus some. The data contain some 10,000 clones, around 94% of them singletons. The sequencing input was PBMCs. These receptors came from an adult with tuberculosis.

The chain employs TRBV15 and TRBJ2-3, with 8 bases fitting TRBD2. The CDR3 runs 19 residues. Germline trimming cut 0 bases from V and 5 bases from J; bases unmatched to any gene: 16. CDR1 and CDR2 from the germline V gene are LNHNV and YYDKDF (reference sequence). The CDR3 DNA sequence: TGTGCCACCAGCAGAGATCTTCCCTCCGGGGGGGCCTTTATAGATACGCAGTATTTT. It encodes CATSRDLPSGGAFIDTQYF.

This chain connects TRBV6-5 to TRBJ1-5, with a tentative D call TRBD1 (5 bases). Germline-derived CDR1 and CDR2 are MNHEY and SVGAGI. This CDR3 has 15 residues. Between the trimmed V and J ends, which lost 0 bases and 7 bases, there was a span of 13 bases. The CDR3 reads CASSYSGRGRQPQHF. The CDR3 DNA reads as TGTGCCAGCAGTTACTCGGGGAGGGGACGGCAGCCCCAGCATTTT.

The genes are TRBV2 and TRBJ1-1, with D maybe TRBD1 (5 bases). CDR1 is SNHLY, CDR2 FYNNEI, per germline. Between the trimmed V and J ends, which lost 10 bases and 0 bases, there was a span of 12 bases. This CDR3 spans 13 amino acids. Here the CDR3 DNA reads TGTGCCATAGGGGAGGGTCTGAACACTGAAGCTTTCTTT. It translates to CAIGEGLNTEAFF.

The J gene is TRBJ2-1, the V gene TRBV13; D remains ambiguous. The germline V and J ends were trimmed by 6 bases and 0 bases, with 12 bases remaining between them. This CDR3 comprises 15 residues. Germline-derived CDR1 and CDR2 are PRHDT and FYEKMQ (reference sequence). CDR3 DNA sequence: TGTGCCAGCAGTTCCGACTCCAGCTCCTACAATGAGCAGTTCTTC. The encoded protein is CASSSDSSSYNEQFF.

The chain uses TRBV11-2 and TRBJ2-1, with 12 bases fitting TRBD2. V lost 4 bases, J lost 6 bases, and 7 bases stayed unmatched. From germline, CDR1 is SGHAT and CDR2 FQNNGV. CDR3 length: 16 residues. CDR3 residues: CASSSRLAGAGNEQFF. Here the CDR3 DNA reads TGTGCCAGCAGCTCGAGACTAGCGGGAGCAGGCAATGAGCAGTTCTTC.

The chain joins TRBV9 to TRBJ1-5, with D possibly TRBD1 on 5 matching bases. The germline V gene encodes CDR1 SGDLS and CDR2 YYNGEE. Trimming stripped 0 bases from V and 4 bases from J, with 11 bases between. This CDR3 region has 15 residues. In nucleotides, the CDR3 is TGTGCCAGCAGCGTAGCGGCAGGGCTTAATCAGCCCCAGCATTTT. Translated, it gives CASSVAAGLNQPQHF.

The rearrangement joins TRBV5-1 to TRBJ2-7, with 8 bases matching TRBD1. The CDR3 covers 13 residues. Germline V lookup: CDR1 SGHRS, CDR2 YFSETQ. V shed 4 bases and J 8 bases; nucleotides not matched to a gene: 8. CDR3 nucleotides: TGCGCCAGCAGCCAGGACAGGGTATCACAGCAGTACTTC. Residues: CASSQDRVSQQYF.

The chain carries TRBV2 and TRBJ2-7; D remains unclear. Germline V gene data show CDR1 as SNHLY and CDR2 as FYNNEI. The V gene lost 7 bases and the J gene lost 4 bases, with 11 bases spanning the gap. This CDR3 spans 12 amino acids. CDR3 bases: TGTGCCAGCAAGGCACAGTCTTACGAGCAGTACTTC. Amino acid sequence: CASKAQSYEQYF.

This clone was observed once. Here the CDR3 reads CASRVREGPRTGELFF. In nucleotides, the CDR3 is TGCGCCAGCAGGGTACGGGAGGGCCCACGGACCGGGGAGCTGTTTTTT. The chain carries TRBV10-2 and TRBJ2-2; TRBD2 aligns across 8 bases. Trimming at V came to 6 bases and at J to 5 bases, leaving 11 bases not matched to a gene. Germline loops: CDR1 WSHSY, CDR2 SAAADI. This CDR3 spans 16 amino acids.

The genes are TRBV5-1 and TRBJ2-7; D might be TRBD1 (6 bases). CDR1 is SGHRS, CDR2 YFSETQ, per germline. This CDR3 is built from 14 residues. The V end was cut by 4 bases, the J end by 2 bases, with 13 bases between. CDR3 coding DNA: TGCGCCAGCAGCCACCGACAGGTTCCCTACGAGCAGTACTTC. Its protein product is CASSHRQVPYEQYF.

V gene TRBV5-4 combines with J gene TRBJ2-5; 8 bases are shared with TRBD1. The ends lost 4 bases at V and 7 bases at J; junction bases unmatched: 21. CDR3 length: 18 amino acids. Germline CDR1 and CDR2: SGHNT and YYREEE (reference sequence). In nucleotides, the CDR3 is TGTGCCAGCAGCCCCCAGCGGGTCCAGGGGGCCACATACGGGACCCAGTACTTC. Its protein product is CASSPQRVQGATYGTQYF. The full variable domain, with the rest looked up from reference TRBV5-4 and TRBJ2-5, is ETGVTQSPTHLIKTRGQQVTLRCSSQSGHNTVSWYQQALGQGPQFIFQYYREEENGRGNFPPRFSGLQFPNYSSELNVNALELDDSALYLCASSPQRVQGATYGTQYFGPGTRLLVL.